The 3 T cell receptor beta chains listed next were all sequenced from one sample in a study of control samples from healthy donors and cancer patients. Sequencing was performed with immunoSEQ multiplex PCR; in TCRdb, only in-frame clones are kept and a portion is missing. The sample includes over 150,000 clones, 94% of them seen just once. The sample consisted of blood. Every receptor here comes from a young woman in good health.

Remarks on this clone: An end of the junction does not agree with germline; a read error may underlie this. The J gene is TRBJ1-3, the V gene TRBV7-7; D remains ambiguous. CDR1 is SSHAT and CDR2 is FNYEAQ in the germline V gene (reference sequence). The CDR3 length is 13 residues. This chain's CDR3 is CASSLLTGNTIYF. For the CDR3, the DNA is TGTGCTAGCAGCCTCTTGACGGGAAACACCATATATTTT.

This chain connects TRBV7-8 to TRBJ2-3, with D perhaps given as TRBD1 or TRBD2 (6 bases each). The CDR3 runs 13 residues. Trimming left V 2 bases short and J 6 bases short, with 9 bases between. Germline values: CDR1 SGHVS, CDR2 FQNEAQ. The chain's CDR3 is CASSLRGRDTQYF. The CDR3 region has the DNA TGTGCCAGCAGCTTAAGGGGGAGGGATACGCAGTATTTT.

The rearrangement links TRBV5-5 to TRBJ1-6, with D unclear. Germline lookup yields CDR1 SGHKS and CDR2 YYEKEE (reference sequence). CDR3 size: 15 residues. V was clipped by 0 bases and J by 10 bases, with 14 bases between them. The CDR3 DNA follows: TGTGCCAGCAGCTTGGGACTCGGCCGGGGATCACCCCTCCACTTT. As protein: CASSLGLGRGSPLHF.